This T cell receptor (beta chain) is drawn from a study of identical twins. V was trimmed by 4 bases and J by 0 bases, leaving 10 bases between them. Looked up from germline, CDR1 is ENHRY and CDR2 is SYGVKD. The CDR3 sequence is 15 residues long. This clonotype was observed a few times. A universal primer site arose from template switching, and cDNA bore unique molecular identifiers. TCRdb reanalysed the 5' RACE reads using MiXCR and keeps one entry per CDR3 protein. This table has 1.5 million to 2 million distinct CDR3 sequences, more than 30% appearing once. The clonotype comes from a newborn girl in good health. Sequenced material: cord blood. The rearrangement joins TRBV10-3 to TRBJ2-1, with D perhaps matching TRBD2 (5 bases). As DNA, the CDR3 is TGTGCCATCAGTGGCGACTACCTCTCCTACAATGAGCAGTTCTTC. Its protein product is CAISGDYLSYNEQFF.